The present T cell receptor beta chain was sequenced within a study of T cells in women clearing cervical HPV infection. In the study overall: Case blood was drawn when the lesion was first found; control blood after infection became undetectable. Study observations and caveats: Effector/memory and HPV-specific T cells were not isolated, and association timing is unknown. Controls had more TRBV6-7 (0.16%) than cases (roughly 0.11%).

To note about this clone: What it recognizes is unknown. The CDR3 end is not reached by the read, which stops 3 residues before it; the germline J gene fills it in.

Profiling relied on immunoSEQ multiplex PCR, and the TCRdb table lists in-frame clones only, not all of them. In all, the sample yields tens of thousands of clones. The germline V gene encodes CDR1 DFQATT and CDR2 SNEGSKA (reference sequence). V was clipped by 5 bases and J by 1 base; unmatched bases: 11. The length of the CDR3 is 16 residues. The clonotype comes from a woman between 18 and 75 years old with a cervical HPV16 infection that either progressed to CIN3+ or cleared (not recorded which). The gene calls are TRBV20-1 and TRBJ2-1; TRBD2 aligns across 7 bases. Sequencing was done on a sample of blood buffy coat. The sequenced part of the CDR3 DNA is TGCAGTGCTCGCGCAGAGCGGGAATGGTCCTACAATGAG. This translates into CSARAEREWSYNE. The entire CDR3 sequence reads CSARAEREWSYNEQFF.